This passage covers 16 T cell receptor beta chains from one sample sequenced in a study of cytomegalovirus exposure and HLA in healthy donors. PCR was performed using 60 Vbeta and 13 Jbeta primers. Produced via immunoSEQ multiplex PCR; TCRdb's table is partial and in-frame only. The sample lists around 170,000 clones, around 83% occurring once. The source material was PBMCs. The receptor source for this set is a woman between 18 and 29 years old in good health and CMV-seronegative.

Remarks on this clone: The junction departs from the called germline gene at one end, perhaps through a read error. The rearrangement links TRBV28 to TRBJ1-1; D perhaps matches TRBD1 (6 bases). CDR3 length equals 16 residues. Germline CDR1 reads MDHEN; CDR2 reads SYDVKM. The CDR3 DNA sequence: TGTGCCACTCGATCACAGGGCGCACTGATGAACACTGAAACTTTCTTT. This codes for CATRSQGALMNTETFF.

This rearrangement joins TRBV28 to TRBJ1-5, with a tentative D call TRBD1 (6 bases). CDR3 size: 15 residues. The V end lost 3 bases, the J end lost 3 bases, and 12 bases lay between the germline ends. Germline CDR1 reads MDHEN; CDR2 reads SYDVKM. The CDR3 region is CASSFSGASNQPQHF. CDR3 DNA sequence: TGTGCCAGCAGTTTTTCAGGGGCCTCCAATCAGCCCCAGCATTTT.

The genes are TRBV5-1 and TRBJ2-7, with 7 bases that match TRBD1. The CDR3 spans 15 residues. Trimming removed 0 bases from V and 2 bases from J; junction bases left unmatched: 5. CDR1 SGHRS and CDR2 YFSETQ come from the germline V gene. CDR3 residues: CASSLGQGFTYEQYF. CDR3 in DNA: TGCGCCAGCAGCTTGGGACAGGGATTTACCTACGAGCAGTACTTC.

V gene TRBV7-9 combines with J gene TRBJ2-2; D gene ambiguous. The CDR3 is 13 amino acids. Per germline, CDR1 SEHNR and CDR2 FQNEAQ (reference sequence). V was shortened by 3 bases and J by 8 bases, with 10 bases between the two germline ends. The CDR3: CASSFGGLGELFF. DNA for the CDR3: TGTGCCAGCAGCTTCGGTGGTCTGGGGGAGCTGTTTTTT. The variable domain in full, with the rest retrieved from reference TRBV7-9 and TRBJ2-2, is DTGVSQNPRHKITKRGQNVTFRCDPISEHNRLYWYRQTLGQGPEFLTYFQNEAQLEKSRLLSDRFSAERPKGSFSTLEIQRTEQGDSAMYLCASSFGGLGELFFGEGSRLTVL.

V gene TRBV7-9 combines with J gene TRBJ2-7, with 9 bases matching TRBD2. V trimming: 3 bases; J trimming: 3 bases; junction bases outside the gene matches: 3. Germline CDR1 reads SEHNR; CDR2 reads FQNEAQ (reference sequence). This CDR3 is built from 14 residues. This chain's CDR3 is CASSFSGSIYEQYF. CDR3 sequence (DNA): TGTGCCAGCAGCTTTAGCGGGAGTATCTACGAGCAGTACTTC.

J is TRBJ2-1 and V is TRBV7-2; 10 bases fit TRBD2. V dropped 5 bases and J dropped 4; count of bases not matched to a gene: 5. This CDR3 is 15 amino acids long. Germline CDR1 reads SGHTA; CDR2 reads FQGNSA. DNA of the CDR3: TGTGCCAGCAGCCCCCTAGCGGGGGCGTACAATGAGCAGTTCTTC. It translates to CASSPLAGAYNEQFF.

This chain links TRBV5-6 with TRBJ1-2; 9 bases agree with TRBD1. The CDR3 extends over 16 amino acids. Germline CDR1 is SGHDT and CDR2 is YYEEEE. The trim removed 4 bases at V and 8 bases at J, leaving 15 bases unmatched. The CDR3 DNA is TGTGCCAGCAGCGTCCCCACAGGGGGCTCGAAGGACGGCTACACCTTC. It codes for CASSVPTGGSKDGYTF.

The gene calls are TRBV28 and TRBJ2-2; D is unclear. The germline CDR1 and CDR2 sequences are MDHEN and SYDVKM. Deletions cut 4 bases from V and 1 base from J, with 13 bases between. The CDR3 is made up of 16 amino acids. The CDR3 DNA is TGTGCCAGCAGTTCCAGTCGACTTTTGAACACCGGGGAGCTGTTTTTT. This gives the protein CASSSSRLLNTGELFF.

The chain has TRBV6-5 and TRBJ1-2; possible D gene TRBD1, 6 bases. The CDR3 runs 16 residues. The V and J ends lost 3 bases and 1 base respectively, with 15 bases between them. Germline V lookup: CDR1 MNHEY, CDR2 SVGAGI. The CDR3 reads CASSYFWDTSNYGYTF. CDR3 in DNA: TGTGCCAGCAGTTATTTTTGGGACACCAGTAACTATGGCTACACCTTC.

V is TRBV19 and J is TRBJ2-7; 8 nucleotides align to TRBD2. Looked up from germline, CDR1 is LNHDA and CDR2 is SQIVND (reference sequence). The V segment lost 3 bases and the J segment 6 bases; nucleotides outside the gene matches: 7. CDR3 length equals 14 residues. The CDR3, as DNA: TGTGCCAGTAGTATCTACGGGGGGGCGGGCGAGCAGTACTTC. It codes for CASSIYGGAGEQYF. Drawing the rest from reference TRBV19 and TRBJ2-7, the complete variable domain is DGGITQSPKYLFRKEGQNVTLSCEQNLNHDAMYWYRQDPGQGLRLIYYSQIVNDFQKGDIAEGYSVSREKKESFPLTVTSAQKNPTAFYLCASSIYGGAGEQYFGPGTRLTVT.

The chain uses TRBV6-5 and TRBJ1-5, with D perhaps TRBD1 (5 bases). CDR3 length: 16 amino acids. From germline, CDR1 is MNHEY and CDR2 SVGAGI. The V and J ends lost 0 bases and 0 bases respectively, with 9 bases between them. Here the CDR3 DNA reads TGTGCCAGCAGTTACTCCCGACAGAATAGCAATCAGCCCCAGCATTTT. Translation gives CASSYSRQNSNQPQHF.

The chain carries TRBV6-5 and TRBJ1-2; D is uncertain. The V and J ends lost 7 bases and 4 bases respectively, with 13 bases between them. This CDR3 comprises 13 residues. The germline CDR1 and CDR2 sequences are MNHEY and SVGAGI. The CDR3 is CASTPRTGYGYTF. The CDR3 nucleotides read TGTGCCAGCACCCCCCGAACTGGCTATGGCTACACCTTC.

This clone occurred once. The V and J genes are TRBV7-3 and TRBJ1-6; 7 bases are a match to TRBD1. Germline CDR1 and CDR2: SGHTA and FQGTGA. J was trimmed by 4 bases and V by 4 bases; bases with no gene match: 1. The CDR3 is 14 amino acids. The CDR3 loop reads CASSSGQYNSPLHF. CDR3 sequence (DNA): TGTGCCAGCAGCTCGGGACAGTATAATTCACCCCTCCACTTT.

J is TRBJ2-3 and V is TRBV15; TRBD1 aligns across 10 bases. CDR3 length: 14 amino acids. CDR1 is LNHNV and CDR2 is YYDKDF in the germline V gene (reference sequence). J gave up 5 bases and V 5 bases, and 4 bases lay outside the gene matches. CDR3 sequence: CATSRDRGRDTQYF. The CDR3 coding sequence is TGTGCCACCAGCCGGGACAGGGGAAGAGATACGCAGTATTTT.

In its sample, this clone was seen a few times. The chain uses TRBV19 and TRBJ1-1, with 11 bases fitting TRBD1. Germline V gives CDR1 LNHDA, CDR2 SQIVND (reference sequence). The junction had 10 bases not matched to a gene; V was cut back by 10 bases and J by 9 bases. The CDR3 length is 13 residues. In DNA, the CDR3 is TGTGCCATTTTGGACAGGGGGCTAGCACAAGCTTTCTTT. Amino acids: CAILDRGLAQAFF. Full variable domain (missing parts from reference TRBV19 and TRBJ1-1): DGGITQSPKYLFRKEGQNVTLSCEQNLNHDAMYWYRQDPGQGLRLIYYSQIVNDFQKGDIAEGYSVSREKKESFPLTVTSAQKNPTAFYLCAILDRGLAQAFFGQGTRLTVV.

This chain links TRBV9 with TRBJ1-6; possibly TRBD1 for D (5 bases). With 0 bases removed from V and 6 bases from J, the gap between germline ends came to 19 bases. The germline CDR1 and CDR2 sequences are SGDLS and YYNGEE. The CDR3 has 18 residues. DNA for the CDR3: TGTGCCAGCAGCGTAGATGGCTCCAGGGCATTTGGTAATTCACCCCTCCACTTT. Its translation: CASSVDGSRAFGNSPLHF.